The 24 T cell receptor beta chains below all came from one sample that was sequenced in a study of blood T cell repertoires in COVID-19. Clones were sequenced by immunoSEQ multiplex PCR, and TCRdb holds only the in-frame ones, with some missing. The profile shows about 300,000 clones, more than 70% of them singletons. Sequenced input: peripheral blood. The source is a woman under 40 who had recovered from COVID-19.

The chain carries TRBV5-1 and TRBJ1-2; tentatively, D is TRBD1 (6 bases). The CDR3 totals 13 residues. With 4 bases removed from V and 7 bases from J, the gap between germline ends came to 14 bases. From germline, CDR1 is SGHRS and CDR2 YFSETQ. The CDR3 coding sequence is TGCGCCAGCAGCACACCGGGACACAGTGGCTACACCTTC. Protein sequence: CASSTPGHSGYTF.

V usage is TRBV5-1 and J usage is TRBJ1-2; D remains ambiguous. Germline loops: CDR1 SGHRS, CDR2 YFSETQ. CDR3 length: 13 amino acids. Trimming took off 2 bases at V and 5 bases at J, with 10 bases between the two ends. Written as DNA, the CDR3 is TGCGCCAGCAGCTTACAGAGTTATTATGGCTACACCTTC. It specifies CASSLQSYYGYTF.

The CDR3 sequence is CASSPGARGYTF. The CDR3 DNA sequence: TGTGCCAGCAGTCCAGGGGCACGGGGCTACACCTTC. This chain joins TRBV12-3 or TRBV12-4 and TRBJ1-2; D perhaps matches TRBD1 (6 bases). V lost 5 bases to trimming and J lost 8 bases, with 12 bases between them. The CDR3 has 12 residues.

This clone was counted a few times. This CDR3 reads CASKELGPYEQYF. The CDR3 bases are TGTGCCAGCAAGGAGCTGGGGCCCTACGAGCAGTACTTC. V usage is TRBV6-5 and J usage is TRBJ2-7; the D gene is possibly TRBD1 (5 bases). Germline-derived CDR1 and CDR2 are MNHEY and SVGAGI. Trimming took 7 bases from V and 2 from J, leaving 12 bases between them. CDR3 length equals 13 residues.

This chain links TRBV21-1 with TRBJ2-7; TRBD1, the table's D call, lacks a check against the DNA. TRBV21-1 constitutes a pseudogene. The CDR3 is 16 amino acids. CDR3 DNA: TGTGCCAGCAGCTTCAAAGGGGGACACCCTTCCTACGAGCAGTACTTC. Residues: CASSFKGGHPSYEQYF.

The chain couples TRBV5-8 to TRBJ2-1; 8 bases agree with TRBD1. The CDR3 is 16 residues long. Germline V gene lookup returns CDR1 SGHTS and CDR2 YDEGEE. Trimming at V came to 6 bases and at J to 1 base, leaving 9 bases not matched to a gene. The CDR3 spells CASKPGGHWSYNEQFF. CDR3 in DNA: TGTGCCAGCAAACCAGGGGGCCATTGGTCCTACAATGAGCAGTTCTTC.

J is TRBJ1-2 and V is TRBV28; 9 bases map to TRBD1. This CDR3 comprises 16 residues. Looked up from germline, CDR1 is MDHEN and CDR2 is SYDVKM. Trimming removed 7 bases from V and 2 bases from J; junction bases left unmatched: 11. This chain's CDR3 is CASTLRVDRGNYGYTF. The CDR3 nucleotides are TGTGCCAGCACCCTGAGGGTGGACAGGGGCAACTATGGCTACACCTTC.

This clone was counted only a few times. This CDR3 is CASSLARGGTYNEQFF. The DNA of the CDR3 is TGTGCCAGCAGCCTAGCTCGGGGGGGAACCTACAATGAGCAGTTCTTC. The rearrangement links TRBV5-4 to TRBJ2-1, with TRBD2 matching over 8 bases. The germline gives CDR1 SGHNT, CDR2 YYREEE (reference sequence). This CDR3 comprises 16 residues. Unmatched junction bases numbered 8, after V lost 4 bases and J lost 2 bases.

This clone was seen at least ten times. The gene calls are TRBV5-4 and TRBJ2-7; D perhaps matches TRBD1 (6 bases). This CDR3 comprises 14 residues. The V gene lost 0 bases and the J gene lost 2 bases, with 9 bases spanning the gap. The germline gives CDR1 SGHNT, CDR2 YYREEE (reference sequence). CDR3 nucleotides: TGTGCCAGCAGCTTGGCTGGACAGACCTACGAGCAGTACTTC. This encodes CASSLAGQTYEQYF.

V is TRBV29-1 and J is TRBJ1-1, with 7 bases that match TRBD1. This CDR3 contains 14 residues. Per germline, CDR1 SQVTM and CDR2 ANQGSEA. Losses at the gene ends were 6 bases for V and 0 bases for J; bases not matched to a gene: 7. The CDR3 sequence is CSVGRQGMNTEAFF. The CDR3, as DNA: TGCAGCGTCGGACGACAGGGTATGAACACTGAAGCTTTCTTT.

This clone was picked up a small number of times. The chain combines TRBV11-2 with TRBJ1-2; 9 nucleotides agree with TRBD1. Germline CDR1 reads SGHAT; CDR2 reads FQNNGV. CDR3 length: 15 residues. J gave up 5 bases and V 6 bases, and 10 bases lay outside the gene matches. CDR3 protein: CASSSTGQGKYGYTF. The DNA of the CDR3 is TGTGCCAGCAGTTCCACTGGACAGGGGAAGTATGGCTACACCTTC.

This clone was seen just once. The chain links TRBV2 to TRBJ1-1; perhaps TRBD1 as D (5 bases). There are 15 residues in the CDR3. Deletions cut 2 bases from V and 3 bases from J, with 13 bases between. Germline CDR1 is SNHLY and CDR2 is FYNNEI. The CDR3 is CASSERAGPYTEAFF. In DNA, the CDR3 is TGTGCCAGCAGTGAAAGGGCAGGGCCTTACACTGAAGCTTTCTTT.

The chain is built from TRBV3-1 (or the pseudogene TRBV3-2) and TRBJ1-1, with D possibly being TRBD1 (5 bases). V lost 4 bases and J lost 4, with 19 bases in between. The CDR3 sequence is 16 residues long. CDR1 and CDR2 (germline): LGHDT, YNNKEL (reference sequence). The CDR3 reads CASSPYRGIGGTEAFF. In DNA, the CDR3 is TGTGCCAGCAGCCCCTATAGGGGAATCGGGGGCACTGAAGCTTTCTTT.

The chain employs TRBV6-5 and TRBJ1-2, with D tentatively TRBD1 (5 bases). Germline V gene lookup returns CDR1 MNHEY and CDR2 SVGAGI. The CDR3 spans 13 residues. Trimming pared 4 bases from V and 3 bases from J, leaving 9 bases between. CDR3 protein: CASSLSGHYGYTF. The DNA of the CDR3 is TGTGCCAGCAGTTTATCAGGGCACTATGGCTACACCTTC.

The genes are TRBV7-9 and TRBJ2-5; TRBD2 agrees at 9 bases. CDR1 and CDR2 from the germline V gene are SEHNR and FQNEAQ (reference sequence). CDR3 length: 18 residues. With 1 base clipped from V and 0 bases from J, the junction kept 9 bases outside the gene matches. Here the CDR3 reads CASSLVIPASGDQETQYF. The CDR3, as DNA: TGTGCCAGCAGCTTAGTAATCCCGGCTAGCGGGGACCAAGAGACCCAGTACTTC.

This rearrangement joins TRBV25-1 to TRBJ1-5; the match to TRBD1 covers 10 bases. Germline V lookup: CDR1 MGHDK, CDR2 SYGVNS. Trimming cost V 8 bases and J 1 base; bases outside gene matches: 2. The CDR3 spans 14 residues. The CDR3: CASRDRGSNQPQHF. As DNA, the CDR3 is TGTGCCAGCCGGGACAGGGGAAGCAATCAGCCCCAGCATTTT. The full variable domain, in which reference TRBV25-1 and TRBJ1-5 provide the parts outside the CDR3, is EADIYQTPRYLVIGTGKKITLECSQTMGHDKMYWYQQDPGMELHLIHYSYGVNSTEKGDLSSESTVSRIRTEHFPLTLESARPSHTSQYLCASRDRGSNQPQHFGDGTRLSIL.

The genes are TRBV2 and TRBJ2-1, with 11 positions matching TRBD2. Trimming removed 7 bases from V and 9 bases from J; junction bases left unmatched: 8. Looked up from germline, CDR1 is SNHLY and CDR2 is FYNNEI. The CDR3 length is 14 residues. The CDR3 region is CASKVAGGLSEQFF. The DNA for the CDR3 is TGTGCCAGCAAGGTAGCGGGGGGGCTCAGTGAGCAGTTCTTC. The entire variable domain, with the rest obtained from reference TRBV2 and TRBJ2-1, is as follows: EPEVTQTPSHQVTQMGQEVILRCVPISNHLYFYWYRQILGQKVEFLVSFYNNEISEKSEIFDDQFSVERPDGSNFTLKIRSTKLEDSAMYFCASKVAGGLSEQFFGPGTRLTVL.

This rearrangement joins TRBV5-1 to TRBJ1-4, with D hard to call. CDR1 and CDR2 from the germline V gene are SGHRS and YFSETQ. The length of the CDR3 is 14 residues. Trimming cost V 0 bases and J 8 bases, with 11 bases left between them. The CDR3, as DNA: TGCGCCAGCAGCTTGGGGTCTCTAGAGGAAAAACTGTTTTTT. Translation gives CASSLGSLEEKLFF.

The chain couples TRBV19 to TRBJ1-1; 7 nucleotides match TRBD1. Trimming at V came to 3 bases and at J to 7 bases, leaving 11 bases not matched to a gene. In germline, CDR1 is LNHDA, CDR2 SQIVND (reference sequence). This CDR3 is 15 amino acids long. CDR3 sequence reads: CASSIIAQGLGEAFF. CDR3 nucleotides: TGTGCCAGTAGTATTATTGCACAGGGGCTAGGTGAAGCTTTCTTT.

J is TRBJ1-1 and V is TRBV7-3; 8 bases map to TRBD1. Trimming took 0 bases from V and 8 from J; bases not matched to a gene: 2. CDR3 size: 13 residues. Germline CDR1 SGHTA, CDR2 FQGTGA. The CDR3 bases are TGTGCCAGCAGCTTAACCAGGACAGGGGAAGCTTTCTTT. Its protein product is CASSLTRTGEAFF.

This rearrangement joins TRBV3-1 (or the pseudogene TRBV3-2) to TRBJ2-1; weak D call: TRBD2 (6 bases). The germline V gene encodes CDR1 LGHDT and CDR2 YNNKEL (reference sequence). Trimming stripped 4 bases from V and 4 bases from J, with 14 bases between. The CDR3 has 15 amino acids. CDR3 in DNA: TGTGCCAGCAGCCTAAGGAGGGCCTCGTACAATGAGCAGTTCTTC. This encodes CASSLRRASYNEQFF.

This chain connects TRBV11-2 to TRBJ2-1, with 12 bases that match TRBD2. The CDR3 covers 18 residues. Germline-derived CDR1 and CDR2 are SGHAT and FQNNGV. V was clipped by 4 bases and J by 4 bases; unmatched bases: 11. Here the CDR3 reads CASSWDDRTSGEYNEQFF. The CDR3 region has the DNA TGTGCCAGCAGCTGGGACGATAGGACTAGCGGGGAATACAATGAGCAGTTCTTC.

The chain couples TRBV5-8 to TRBJ1-1, with D hard to call. CDR1 SGHTS and CDR2 YDEGEE come from the germline V gene. Between the trimmed V and J ends, which lost 0 bases and 0 bases, there was a span of 6 bases. The CDR3 has 14 amino acids. CDR3 residues: CASSLGIMNTEAFF. In DNA, the CDR3 is TGTGCCAGCAGCTTGGGTATTATGAACACTGAAGCTTTCTTT.

This chain uses TRBV10-3 with TRBJ1-5, with TRBD1 matching 9 bases. Germline V lookup: CDR1 ENHRY, CDR2 SYGVKD. The V and J ends lost 5 bases and 4 bases, in that order; junction bases with no gene match: 9. CDR3 size: 16 residues. CDR3 loop: CAISPGTGLQNQPQHF. CDR3 DNA: TGTGCCATCAGTCCCGGGACAGGGCTTCAAAATCAGCCCCAGCATTTT.